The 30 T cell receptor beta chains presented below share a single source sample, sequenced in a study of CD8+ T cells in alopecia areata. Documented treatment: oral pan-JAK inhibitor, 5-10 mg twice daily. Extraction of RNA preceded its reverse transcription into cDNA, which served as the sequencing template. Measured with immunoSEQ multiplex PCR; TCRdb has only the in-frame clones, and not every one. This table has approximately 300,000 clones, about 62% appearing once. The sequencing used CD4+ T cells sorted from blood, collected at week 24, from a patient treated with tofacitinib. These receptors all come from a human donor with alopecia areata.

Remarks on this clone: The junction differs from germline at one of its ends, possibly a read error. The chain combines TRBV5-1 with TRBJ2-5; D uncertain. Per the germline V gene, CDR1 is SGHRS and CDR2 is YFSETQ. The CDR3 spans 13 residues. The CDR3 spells CASSLTGQEPQYF. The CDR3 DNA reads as TGCGCCAGCAGCTTGACTGGCCAAGAGCCCCAGTACTTC.

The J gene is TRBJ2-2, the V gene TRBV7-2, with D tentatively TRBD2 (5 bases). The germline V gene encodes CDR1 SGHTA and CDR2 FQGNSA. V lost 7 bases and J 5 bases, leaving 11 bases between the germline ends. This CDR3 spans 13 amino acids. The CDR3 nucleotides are TGTGCCAGCACCCGAGGCGGGACCGGGGAGCTGTTTTTT. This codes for CASTRGGTGELFF.

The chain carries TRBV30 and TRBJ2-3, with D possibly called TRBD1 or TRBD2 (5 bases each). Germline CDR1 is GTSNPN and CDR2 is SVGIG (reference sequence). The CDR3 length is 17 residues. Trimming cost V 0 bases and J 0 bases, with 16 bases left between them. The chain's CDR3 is CAWSVRLGERSTDTQYF. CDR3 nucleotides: TGTGCCTGGAGTGTACGTCTGGGGGAGAGAAGCACAGATACGCAGTATTTT. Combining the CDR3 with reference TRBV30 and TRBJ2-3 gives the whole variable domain SQTIHQWPATLVQPVGSPLSLECTVEGTSNPNLYWYRQAAGRGLQLLFYSVGIGQISSEVPQNLSASRPQDRQFILSSKKLLLSDSGFYLCAWSVRLGERSTDTQYFGPGTRLTVL.

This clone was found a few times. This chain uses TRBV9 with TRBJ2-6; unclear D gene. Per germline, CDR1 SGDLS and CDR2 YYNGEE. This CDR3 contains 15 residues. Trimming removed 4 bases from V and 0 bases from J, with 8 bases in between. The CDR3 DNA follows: TGTGCCAGCAGCATACGGAACTCTGGGGCCAACGTCCTGACTTTC. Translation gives CASSIRNSGANVLTF. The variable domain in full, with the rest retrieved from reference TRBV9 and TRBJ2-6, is DSGVTQTPKHLITATGQRVTLRCSPRSGDLSVYWYQQSLDQGLQFLIQYYNGEERAKGNILERFSAQQFPDLHSELNLSSLELGDSALYFCASSIRNSGANVLTFGAGSRLTVL.

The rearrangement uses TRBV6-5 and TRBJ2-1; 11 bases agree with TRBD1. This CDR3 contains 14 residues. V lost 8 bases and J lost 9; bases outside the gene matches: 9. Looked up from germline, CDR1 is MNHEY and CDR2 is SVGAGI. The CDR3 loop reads CASLRTGGVGEQFF. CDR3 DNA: TGTGCCAGCCTCCGGACAGGGGGCGTGGGTGAGCAGTTCTTC.

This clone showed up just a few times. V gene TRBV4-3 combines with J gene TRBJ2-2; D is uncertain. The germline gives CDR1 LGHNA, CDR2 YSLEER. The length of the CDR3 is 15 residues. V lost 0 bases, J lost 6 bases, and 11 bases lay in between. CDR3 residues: CASSQDRMQSGELFF. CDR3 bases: TGCGCCAGCAGCCAAGATCGTATGCAGTCCGGGGAGCTGTTTTTT.

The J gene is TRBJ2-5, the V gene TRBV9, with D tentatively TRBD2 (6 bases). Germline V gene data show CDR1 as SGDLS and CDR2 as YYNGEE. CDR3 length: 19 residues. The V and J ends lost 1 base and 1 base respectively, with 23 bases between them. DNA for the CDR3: TGTGCCAGCAGCGTAAGCTCAACAGGAGGGCGTGGTGGCCAAGAGACCCAGTACTTC. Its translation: CASSVSSTGGRGGQETQYF.

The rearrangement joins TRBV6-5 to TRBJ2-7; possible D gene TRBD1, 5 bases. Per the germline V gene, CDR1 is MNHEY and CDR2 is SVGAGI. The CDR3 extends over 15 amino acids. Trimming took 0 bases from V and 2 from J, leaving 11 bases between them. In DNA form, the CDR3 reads TGTGCCAGCAGTTACTCGGGGCCCCTTACCTACGAGCAGTACTTC. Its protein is CASSYSGPLTYEQYF.

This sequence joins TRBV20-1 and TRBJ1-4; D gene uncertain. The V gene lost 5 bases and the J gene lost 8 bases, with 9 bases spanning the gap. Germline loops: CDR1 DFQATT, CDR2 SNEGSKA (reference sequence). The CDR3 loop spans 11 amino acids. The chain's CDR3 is CSAASREKLFF. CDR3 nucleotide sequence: TGCAGTGCTGCCTCAAGAGAAAAACTGTTTTTT.

The CDR3 bases are TGCGCCAGCAGCTTAAACACCGGGACGGCTGCCTACGAGCAGTACTTC. Translation gives CASSLNTGTAAYEQYF. The chain is built from TRBV5-1 and TRBJ2-7, with D perhaps TRBD1 or TRBD2 (5 bases each). V was trimmed by 2 bases and J by 2 bases, leaving 17 bases between them. Germline V lookup: CDR1 SGHRS, CDR2 YFSETQ. The CDR3 runs to 16 residues. The whole variable domain, filled in from reference TRBV5-1 and TRBJ2-7, reads KAGVTQTPRYLIKTRGQQVTLSCSPISGHRSVSWYQQTPGQGLQFLFEYFSETQRNKGNFPGRFSGRQFSNSRSEMNVSTLELGDSALYLCASSLNTGTAAYEQYFGPGTRLTVT.

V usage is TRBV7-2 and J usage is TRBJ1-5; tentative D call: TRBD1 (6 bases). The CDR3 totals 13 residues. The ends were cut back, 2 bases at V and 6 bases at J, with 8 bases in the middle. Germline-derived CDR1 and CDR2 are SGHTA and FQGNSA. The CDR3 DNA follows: TGTGCCAGCAGCTTAAGGGGGGGTCAGCCCCAGCATTTT. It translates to CASSLRGGQPQHF. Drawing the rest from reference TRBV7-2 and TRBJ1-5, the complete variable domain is GAGVSQSPSNKVTEKGKDVELRCDPISGHTALYWYRQSLGQGLEFLIYFQGNSAPDKSGLPSDRFSAERTGGSVSTLTIQRTQQEDSAVYLCASSLRGGQPQHFGDGTRLSIL.

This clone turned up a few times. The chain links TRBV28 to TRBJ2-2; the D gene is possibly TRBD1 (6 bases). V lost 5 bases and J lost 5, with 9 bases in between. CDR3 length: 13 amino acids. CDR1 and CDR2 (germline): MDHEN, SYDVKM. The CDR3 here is CASSNGQTGELFF. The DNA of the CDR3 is TGTGCCAGCAGTAACGGACAGACCGGGGAGCTGTTTTTT.

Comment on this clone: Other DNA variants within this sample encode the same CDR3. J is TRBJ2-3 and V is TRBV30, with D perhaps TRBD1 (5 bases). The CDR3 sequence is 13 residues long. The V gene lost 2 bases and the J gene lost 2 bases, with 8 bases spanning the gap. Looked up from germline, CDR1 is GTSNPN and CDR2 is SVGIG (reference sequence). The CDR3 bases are TGTGCCTGGAGTTTAGGGGCCACAGATACGCAGTATTTT. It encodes CAWSLGATDTQYF.

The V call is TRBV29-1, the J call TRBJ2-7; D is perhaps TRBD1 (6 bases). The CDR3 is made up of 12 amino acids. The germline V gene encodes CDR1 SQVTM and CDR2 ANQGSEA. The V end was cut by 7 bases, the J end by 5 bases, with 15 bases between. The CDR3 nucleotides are TGCAGCGCCGCGCTGGGGGCGAACGAGCAGTACTTC. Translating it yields CSAALGANEQYF.

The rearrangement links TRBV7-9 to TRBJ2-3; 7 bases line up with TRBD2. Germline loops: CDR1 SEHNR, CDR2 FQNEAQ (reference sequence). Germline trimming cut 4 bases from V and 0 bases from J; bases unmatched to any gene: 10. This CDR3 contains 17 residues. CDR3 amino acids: CASSWGSSGTSTDTQYF. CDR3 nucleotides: TGTGCCAGCAGCTGGGGATCTAGCGGTACTAGCACAGATACGCAGTATTTT.

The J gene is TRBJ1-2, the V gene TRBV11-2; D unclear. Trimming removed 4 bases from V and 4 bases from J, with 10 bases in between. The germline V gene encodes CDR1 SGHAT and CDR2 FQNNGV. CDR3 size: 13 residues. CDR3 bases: TGTGCCAGCAGCTCATCAAGGACCTATGGCTACACCTTC. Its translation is CASSSSRTYGYTF.

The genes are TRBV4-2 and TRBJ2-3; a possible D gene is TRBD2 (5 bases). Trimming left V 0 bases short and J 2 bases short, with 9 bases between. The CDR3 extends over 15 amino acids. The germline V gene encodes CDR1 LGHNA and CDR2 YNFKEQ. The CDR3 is CASSQEVRDTDTQYF. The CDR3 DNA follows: TGTGCCAGCAGCCAAGAGGTTCGGGACACAGATACGCAGTATTTT.

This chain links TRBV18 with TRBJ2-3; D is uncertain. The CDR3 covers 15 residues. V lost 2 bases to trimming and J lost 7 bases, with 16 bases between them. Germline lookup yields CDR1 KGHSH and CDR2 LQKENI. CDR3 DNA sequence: TGTGCCAGCTCACCAAACAGACGGCCCGCACATACGCAGTATTTT. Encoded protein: CASSPNRRPAHTQYF.

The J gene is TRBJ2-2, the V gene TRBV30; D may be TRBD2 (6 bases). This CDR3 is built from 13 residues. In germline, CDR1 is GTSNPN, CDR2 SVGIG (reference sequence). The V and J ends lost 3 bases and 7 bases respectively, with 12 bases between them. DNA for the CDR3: TGTGCCTGGAGAGACTCCGGGAGCGGGGAGCTGTTTTTT. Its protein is CAWRDSGSGELFF.

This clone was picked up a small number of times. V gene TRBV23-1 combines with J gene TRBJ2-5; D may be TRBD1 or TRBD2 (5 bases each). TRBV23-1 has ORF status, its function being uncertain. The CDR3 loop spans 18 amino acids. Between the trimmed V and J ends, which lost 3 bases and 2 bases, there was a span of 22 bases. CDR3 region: CASSQRTPRDGKQETQYF. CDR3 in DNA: TGCGCCAGCAGTCAGCGGACTCCTCGGGACGGCAAGCAAGAGACCCAGTACTTC.

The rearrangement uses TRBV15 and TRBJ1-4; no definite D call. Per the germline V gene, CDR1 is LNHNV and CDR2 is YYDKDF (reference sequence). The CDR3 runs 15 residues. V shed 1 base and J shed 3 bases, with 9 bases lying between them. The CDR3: CATSRVSVANEKLFF. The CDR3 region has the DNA TGTGCCACCAGCAGAGTCTCCGTAGCTAATGAAAAACTGTTTTTT. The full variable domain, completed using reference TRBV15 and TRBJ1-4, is DAMVIQNPRYQVTQFGKPVTLSCSQTLNHNVMYWYQQKSSQAPKLLFHYYDKDFNNEADTPDNFQSRRPNTSFCFLDIRSPGLGDTAMYLCATSRVSVANEKLFFGSGTQLSVL.

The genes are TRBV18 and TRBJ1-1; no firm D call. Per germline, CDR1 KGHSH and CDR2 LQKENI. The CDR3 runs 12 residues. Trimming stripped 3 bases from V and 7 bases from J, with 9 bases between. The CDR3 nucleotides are TGTGCCAGCTCACCTGGCCAGGTTGAAGCTTTCTTT. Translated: CASSPGQVEAFF. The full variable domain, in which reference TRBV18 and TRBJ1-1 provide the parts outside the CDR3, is NAGVMQNPRHLVRRRGQEARLRCSPMKGHSHVYWYRQLPEEGLKFMVYLQKENIIDESGMPKERFSAEFPKEGPSILRIQQVVRGDSAAYFCASSPGQVEAFFGQGTRLTVV.

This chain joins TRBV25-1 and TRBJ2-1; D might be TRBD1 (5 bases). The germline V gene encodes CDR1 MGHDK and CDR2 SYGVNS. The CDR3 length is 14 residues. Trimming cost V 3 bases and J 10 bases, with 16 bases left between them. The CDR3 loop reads CASSDPAGPGEQFF. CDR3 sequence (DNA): TGTGCCAGCAGTGATCCGGCCGGCCCAGGGGAGCAGTTCTTC.

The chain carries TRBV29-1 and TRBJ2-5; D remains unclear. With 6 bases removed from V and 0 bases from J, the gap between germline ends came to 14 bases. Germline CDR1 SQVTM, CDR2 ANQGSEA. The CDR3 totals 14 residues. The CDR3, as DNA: TGCAGCGTACTGGAACTTTTGAACCAAGAGACCCAGTACTTC. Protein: CSVLELLNQETQYF. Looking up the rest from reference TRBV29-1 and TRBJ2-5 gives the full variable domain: SAVISQKPSRDICQRGTSLTIQCQVDSQVTMMFWYRQQPGQSLTLIATANQGSEATYESGFVIDKFPISRPNLTFSTLTVSNMSPEDSSIYLCSVLELLNQETQYFGPGTRLLVL.

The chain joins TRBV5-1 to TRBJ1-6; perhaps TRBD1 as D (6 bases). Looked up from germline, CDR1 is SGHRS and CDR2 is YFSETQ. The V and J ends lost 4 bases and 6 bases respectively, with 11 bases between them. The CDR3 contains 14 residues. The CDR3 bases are TGCGCCAGCAGCGATGGACAGAGTAATTCACCCCTCCACTTT. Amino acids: CASSDGQSNSPLHF.

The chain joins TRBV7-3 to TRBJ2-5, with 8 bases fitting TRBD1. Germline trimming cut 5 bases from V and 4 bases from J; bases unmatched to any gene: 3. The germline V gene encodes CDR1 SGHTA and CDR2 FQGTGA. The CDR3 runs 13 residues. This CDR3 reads CASSRGQGETQYF. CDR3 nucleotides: TGTGCCAGCAGCCGAGGACAGGGAGAGACCCAGTACTTC.

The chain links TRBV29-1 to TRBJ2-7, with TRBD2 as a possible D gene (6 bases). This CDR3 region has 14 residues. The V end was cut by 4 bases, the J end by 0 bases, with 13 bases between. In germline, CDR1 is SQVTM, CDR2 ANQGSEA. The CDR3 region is CSVGTSAGSYEQYF. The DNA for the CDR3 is TGCAGCGTTGGGACATCAGCGGGCTCCTACGAGCAGTACTTC.

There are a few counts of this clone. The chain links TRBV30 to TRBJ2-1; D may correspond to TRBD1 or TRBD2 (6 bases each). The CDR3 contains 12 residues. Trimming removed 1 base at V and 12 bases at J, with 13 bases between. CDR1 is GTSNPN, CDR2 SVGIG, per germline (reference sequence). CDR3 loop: CAWSGGGFGQFF. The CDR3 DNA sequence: TGTGCCTGGAGTGGAGGGGGGTTCGGGCAGTTCTTC.

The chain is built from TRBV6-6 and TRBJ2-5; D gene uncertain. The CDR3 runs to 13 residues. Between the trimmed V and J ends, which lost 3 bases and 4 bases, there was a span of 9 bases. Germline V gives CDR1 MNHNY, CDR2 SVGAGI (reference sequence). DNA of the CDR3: TGTGCCAGCAGTTATGCAGGAACAGAGACCCAGTACTTC. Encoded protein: CASSYAGTETQYF.

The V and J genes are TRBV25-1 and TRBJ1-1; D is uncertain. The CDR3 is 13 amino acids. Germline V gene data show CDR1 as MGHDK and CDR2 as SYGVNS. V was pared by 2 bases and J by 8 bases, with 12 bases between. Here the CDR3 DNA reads TGTGCCAGCAGTGAAAGGTACCGGCTCGAAGCTTTCTTT. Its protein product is CASSERYRLEAFF.